The 25 T cell receptor beta chains in this list originate from one sample, sequenced in a study of cytomegalovirus exposure and HLA in healthy donors. The PCR made use of 60 Vbeta and 13 Jbeta primers. Produced via immunoSEQ multiplex PCR; TCRdb's table is partial and in-frame only. The sample yields about 190,000 clones, over 75% seen once. The specimen was PBMCs. The receptor source for this set is a woman between 45 and 60 years old in good health and CMV-seropositive.

The rearrangement joins TRBV7-9 to TRBJ1-3; D may be TRBD1 (5 bases). Trimming stripped 6 bases from V and 0 bases from J, with 18 bases between. This CDR3 region has 17 residues. Germline V gene sequence: CDR1 SEHNR, CDR2 FQNEAQ (reference sequence). The CDR3 DNA is TGTGCCAGCAGTGGCACATCAGGGCAAAGCTCTGGAAACACCATATATTTT. As protein: CASSGTSGQSSGNTIYF. Combining the CDR3 with reference TRBV7-9 and TRBJ1-3 gives the whole variable domain DTGVSQNPRHKITKRGQNVTFRCDPISEHNRLYWYRQTLGQGPEFLTYFQNEAQLEKSRLLSDRFSAERPKGSFSTLEIQRTEQGDSAMYLCASSGTSGQSSGNTIYFGEGSWLTVV.

The chain recombines TRBV7-9 with TRBJ2-3; D possibly corresponds to TRBD2 (6 bases). Looked up from germline, CDR1 is SEHNR and CDR2 is FQNEAQ (reference sequence). CDR3 length equals 16 residues. V lost 5 bases, J lost 2 bases, and 17 bases lay in between. CDR3 loop: CASSPGGARVTDTQYF. For the CDR3, the DNA is TGTGCCAGCAGCCCCGGAGGGGCGCGGGTCACAGATACGCAGTATTTT.

For this clone: Other DNA sequences in this sample translate to the same CDR3. V gene TRBV11-2 combines with J gene TRBJ1-1, with D perhaps TRBD1 (6 bases). The CDR3 length is 13 residues. V dropped 3 bases and J dropped 1 base, with 6 bases sitting between them. Germline assignment: CDR1 SGHAT and CDR2 FQNNGV. The CDR3 coding sequence is TGTGCCAGCAGCTTGACAGGGAACACTGAAGCTTTCTTT. This codes for CASSLTGNTEAFF.

The chain has TRBV27 and TRBJ2-5; D possibly corresponds to TRBD1 (5 bases). V lost 4 bases and J lost 5, with 14 bases in between. The CDR3 sequence is 14 residues long. Germline CDR1 MNHEY, CDR2 SMNVEV (reference sequence). CDR3 sequence (DNA): TGTGCCAGCAGTTACTCTGCAGGGCGGGAGACCCAGTACTTC. This translates into CASSYSAGRETQYF.

This chain joins TRBV6-1 and TRBJ1-2; D might be TRBD1 (5 bases). V lost 6 bases and J 3 bases, leaving 17 bases between the germline ends. The CDR3 covers 15 residues. Germline V lookup: CDR1 MNHNS, CDR2 SASEGT. The CDR3: CASRTPTGGDYGYTF. CDR3 in DNA: TGTGCCAGCAGGACCCCGACCGGGGGGGACTATGGCTACACCTTC.

This clone showed up just a few times. The V call is TRBV7-9, the J call TRBJ2-1; 11 nucleotides align to TRBD1. Looked up from germline, CDR1 is SEHNR and CDR2 is FQNEAQ (reference sequence). Trimming removed 3 bases from V and 6 bases from J; junction bases left unmatched: 1. This CDR3 has 14 residues. CDR3 nucleotides: TGTGCCAGCAGCTTCGGGACAGGGGGCAATGAGCAGTTCTTC. Translation gives CASSFGTGGNEQFF.

The chain couples TRBV4-2 to TRBJ1-1, with 7 bases fitting TRBD1. CDR3 size: 13 residues. J gave up 4 bases and V 6 bases, and 5 bases lay outside the gene matches. Looked up from germline, CDR1 is LGHNA and CDR2 is YNFKEQ. The CDR3 region has the DNA TGTGCCAGCAGTCGCCAGGGGGGCACTGAAGCTTTCTTT. Encoded protein: CASSRQGGTEAFF.

The chain is built from TRBV4-1 and TRBJ1-3; weak D call: TRBD1 (6 bases). V was cut by 0 bases and J by 2 bases, with 8 bases left in between. Germline loops: CDR1 MGHRA, CDR2 YSYEKL. The CDR3 is 15 amino acids. The CDR3 sequence: CASSQEYRAGNTIYF. The DNA for the CDR3 is TGCGCCAGCAGCCAAGAGTACAGGGCTGGAAACACCATATATTTT.

This chain links TRBV6-6 with TRBJ1-4; the D is unclear. CDR1 and CDR2 from the germline V gene are MNHNY and SVGAGI (reference sequence). The CDR3 is 15 amino acids. Trimming stripped 6 bases from V and 0 bases from J, with 11 bases between. As DNA, the CDR3 is TGTGCCAGCAGCTTGGGAGGGACAACTAATGAAAAACTGTTTTTT. The encoded protein is CASSLGGTTNEKLFF.

This chain links TRBV6-1 with TRBJ1-6; no reliable D call. This CDR3 has 12 amino acids. Trimming removed 5 bases from V and 7 bases from J, with 6 bases in between. Germline CDR1 MNHNS, CDR2 SASEGT. The CDR3 reads CASSPLNSPLHF. In nucleotides, the CDR3 is TGTGCCAGCAGTCCCCTCAATTCACCCCTCCACTTT.

This chain's CDR3 is CASRTGVTNEKLFF. The CDR3 region has the DNA TGTGCCAGCAGGACAGGGGTAACTAATGAAAAACTGTTTTTT. The genes are TRBV2 and TRBJ1-4; the match to TRBD1 covers 8 bases. Germline CDR1 reads SNHLY; CDR2 reads FYNNEI. V lost 6 bases to trimming and J lost 1 base; unmatched junction nucleotides: 1. CDR3 length: 14 amino acids.

The chain is built from TRBV7-2 and TRBJ2-5; D remains unclear. The V and J ends lost 0 bases and 2 bases respectively, with 16 bases between them. Germline loops: CDR1 SGHTA, CDR2 FQGNSA. This CDR3 has 17 residues. In DNA, the CDR3 is TGTGCCAGCAGCTTAGCTTTTAGGCTCCGAGGTCAAGAGACCCAGTACTTC. Amino acid sequence: CASSLAFRLRGQETQYF.

V and J are TRBV6-4 and TRBJ2-5; TRBD2 might be the D (6 bases). Trimming stripped 4 bases from V and 5 bases from J, with 11 bases between. Looked up from germline, CDR1 is MRHNA and CDR2 is SNTAGT. This CDR3 spans 13 amino acids. The CDR3 sequence: CASSVNRGETQYF. Written as DNA, the CDR3 is TGTGCCAGCAGTGTGAACCGGGGGGAGACCCAGTACTTC.

The V and J genes are TRBV5-1 and TRBJ2-3; 10 positions agree with TRBD2. The trim removed 4 bases at V and 4 bases at J, leaving 6 bases unmatched. This CDR3 spans 15 amino acids. From germline, CDR1 is SGHRS and CDR2 YFSETQ. Written as DNA, the CDR3 is TGCGCCAGCAGCCGCGGGACTAGCGTAGCAGATACGCAGTATTTT. It encodes CASSRGTSVADTQYF.

The chain links TRBV9 to TRBJ2-5, with 10 bases fitting TRBD2. The CDR3 contains 17 residues. V was pared by 4 bases and J by 3 bases, with 12 bases of the junction left unmatched. Germline lookup yields CDR1 SGDLS and CDR2 YYNGEE. The CDR3 DNA reads TGTGCCAGCAGCCCCCGGCCGGGACTAGCGCATAAAGAGACCCAGTACTTC. As protein: CASSPRPGLAHKETQYF.

The rearrangement links TRBV7-9 to TRBJ1-4; 7 bases line up with TRBD1. Germline V gives CDR1 SEHNR, CDR2 FQNEAQ (reference sequence). CDR3 length equals 15 residues. V was clipped by 11 bases and J by 7 bases; unmatched bases: 16. The CDR3 sequence is CASAWGPGGVEKLFF. The CDR3 nucleotides read TGTGCCTCCGCCTGGGGGCCAGGGGGTGTTGAAAAACTGTTTTTT.

The V gene is TRBV6-1, the J gene TRBJ2-7, with 9 bases identical to TRBD1. CDR3 length: 12 amino acids. V was clipped by 11 bases and J by 5 bases; unmatched bases: 7. Germline lookup yields CDR1 MNHNS and CDR2 SASEGT. The CDR3 DNA reads as TGTGCCGCCGGGACAGGGTACGACGAGCAGTACTTC. Its protein product is CAAGTGYDEQYF.

V usage is TRBV15 and J usage is TRBJ1-6, with D possibly matching TRBD1 (6 bases). The ends were cut back, 3 bases at V and 10 bases at J, with 13 bases in the middle. Looked up from germline, CDR1 is LNHNV and CDR2 is YYDKDF (reference sequence). This CDR3 has 14 residues. DNA for the CDR3: TGTGCCACCAGCAGGGGCAGGGGAAGCTCACCCCTCCACTTT. This translates into CATSRGRGSSPLHF.

This sequence joins TRBV27 and TRBJ1-2; 7 nucleotides agree with TRBD1. The J segment lost 8 bases and the V segment lost 3 bases, leaving 6 bases of the junction unmatched. Per germline, CDR1 MNHEY and CDR2 SMNVEV (reference sequence). The CDR3 is made up of 13 amino acids. Here the CDR3 reads CASSLGQGVGYTF. The CDR3 bases are TGTGCCAGCAGTTTGGGTCAGGGGGTGGGCTACACCTTC.

The rearrangement joins TRBV6-6 to TRBJ2-7; D is possibly TRBD1 (6 bases). CDR1 is MNHNY and CDR2 is SVGAGI in the germline V gene (reference sequence). V lost 2 bases, J lost 0 bases, and 11 bases lay in between. This CDR3 has 15 residues. The CDR3 region is CASSYQNRASYEQYF. CDR3 DNA: TGTGCCAGCAGTTACCAGAACAGGGCCTCCTACGAGCAGTACTTC.

The genes are TRBV19 and TRBJ1-5, with D perhaps matching TRBD1 (6 bases). Germline values: CDR1 LNHDA, CDR2 SQIVND (reference sequence). CDR3 length equals 20 residues. V was trimmed by 3 bases and J by 2 bases, leaving 26 bases between them. CDR3 amino acids: CASSMLGGGAGVYGNQPQHF. The CDR3 nucleotides are TGTGCCAGTAGTATGCTTGGGGGGGGCGCGGGTGTTTACGGCAATCAGCCCCAGCATTTT.

This clone has only a few counts. V and J are TRBV5-6 and TRBJ1-3; D is perhaps TRBD1 (5 bases). CDR3 length: 15 amino acids. Trimming shortened V by 0 bases and J by 4 bases, and 11 bases separated the two germline ends. Germline V gene sequence: CDR1 SGHDT, CDR2 YYEEEE. CDR3 DNA sequence: TGTGCCAGCAGCTTGGCCGGGGGGAGCGGAAACACCATATATTTT. Its protein product is CASSLAGGSGNTIYF.

This clone was found a few times. The chain carries TRBV2 and TRBJ2-6; D remains ambiguous. CDR1 and CDR2 (germline): SNHLY, FYNNEI. V was cut by 7 bases and J by 1 base, with 11 bases left in between. The length of the CDR3 is 15 residues. Here the CDR3 reads CASNLVRSGANVLTF. Written as DNA, the CDR3 is TGTGCCAGCAACTTGGTGCGATCTGGGGCCAACGTCCTGACTTTC. The whole variable domain, remainder taken from reference TRBV2 and TRBJ2-6, is EPEVTQTPSHQVTQMGQEVILRCVPISNHLYFYWYRQILGQKVEFLVSFYNNEISEKSEIFDDQFSVERPDGSNFTLKIRSTKLEDSAMYFCASNLVRSGANVLTFGAGSRLTVL.

This rearrangement joins TRBV19 to TRBJ2-3, with 7 bases matching TRBD2. Germline assignment: CDR1 LNHDA and CDR2 SQIVND (reference sequence). The CDR3 is made up of 16 amino acids. Trimming cost V 3 bases and J 2 bases; bases outside gene matches: 8. The CDR3 reads CASSIRGGFDTDTQYF. CDR3 nucleotide sequence: TGTGCCAGTAGTATTCGCGGGGGATTCGACACAGATACGCAGTATTTT.

This chain joins TRBV9 and TRBJ1-2, with D possibly matching TRBD1 (5 bases). The germline CDR1 and CDR2 sequences are SGDLS and YYNGEE. There are 13 residues in the CDR3. V was trimmed by 3 bases and J by 4 bases, leaving 10 bases between them. CDR3 residues: CASSAGGGYGYTF. The CDR3 DNA reads as TGTGCCAGCAGCGCGGGGGGAGGCTATGGCTACACCTTC. The full variable domain, in which reference TRBV9 and TRBJ1-2 provide the parts outside the CDR3, is DSGVTQTPKHLITATGQRVTLRCSPRSGDLSVYWYQQSLDQGLQFLIQYYNGEERAKGNILERFSAQQFPDLHSELNLSSLELGDSALYFCASSAGGGYGYTFGSGTRLTVV.